The T cell receptor beta chain under discussion was sequenced for a study of T cell repertoires in cytomegalovirus infection. Germline-derived CDR1 and CDR2 are SGHTA and FQGTGA. The CDR3 covers 17 residues. Deletions cut 1 base from V and 0 bases from J, with 13 bases between. TCRdb reprocessed the reads via MiXCR and lists one record per CDR3 protein. Here the sample spans 200,000 to 300,000 distinct CDR3 sequences, 9% to 15% being singletons. There are a few counts of this clonotype. Sequenced material: PBMCs. The chain recombines TRBV7-3 with TRBJ2-1; D remains ambiguous. This TCR came from a human donor in good health (CMV status not recorded). Some clones in this sample may be carry-over from other donors' samples. In DNA form, the CDR3 reads TGTGCCAGCAGCTTAATAAGTAGCAGGACCTCCTACAATGAGCAGTTCTTC. It encodes CASSLISSRTSYNEQFF.